The present T cell receptor (beta chain) was sequenced within a study of blood T cell repertoires in COVID-19 (dated by TCRdb to about 2020). Looking at the study overall: Collaborator samples came from the United States, Italy and Spain and covered acute and convalescent phases of COVID-19. The repertoires were made available in a free public database intended to serve as a resource for research on the immune response to SARS-CoV-2. Deeply sampled blood TCRbeta repertoires from subjects exposed to, actively infected with, or recovered from COVID-19 were included in the dataset. Where available, HLA class I and class II types were obtained from metadata supplied by the sample provider rather than from assay-based typing. Samples were obtained from the ongoing ImmuneRACE study (first 160 participants) and from some 1,300 subjects provided by 6 global collaborators. The material from the prospective study consisted of cDNA or gDNA derived from T cells, B-cell-depleted T cells, or PBMCs. Sample metadata almost always included a de-identified subject ID, COVID-19 status, age in years and sex.

Measured from the cysteine to the phenylalanine, the CDR3 is 15 residues long. The only DNA kept is the CDR3, 45 bases in frame from the first base. Clipping removes 4 bases from V and 10 bases from J, with 11 as the unmatched junction base count. For CDR1 and CDR2, the germline V gene lists SGDLS and YYNGEE. Each collaborating institution followed its own protocols to collect whole blood in K2EDTA tubes. For TCRbeta analysis, collaborators shipped samples in one of three forms: frozen whole blood, isolated PBMCs, or DNA extracted from either of those sample types. Regarding this clone: The specificity of this receptor is unknown. Base qualities are not recorded, but no much larger clone differs from it by a single base.

TCRbeta CDR3 regions were amplified from genomic DNA by means of the immunoSEQ Assay, a bias-controlled multiplex PCR. The authors processed their data as follows. The number of nucleated cells in each sample was estimated from the amplification of reference gene primers within the assay. Sequence reads were collapsed and filtered to measure the absolute abundance of every unique TCRbeta CDR3 rearrangement. For each sample, productive Simpson clonality was calculated as the square root of Simpson's diversity index across productive rearrangements. The table comes from immuneACCESS by way of TCRdb, which keeps in-frame sequences with V and J called. Part of the clones is missing from these tables; in studies checked, under half for an unresolved V gene and the rest for unknown reasons. V, J and clone size were drawn from that table, and D and trimming were deduced from the DNA. This sample has roughly 70,000 clones in its table, and about 88% of those were observed once. Roughly 3.9% of the sample rests with the top ten.

Summary of the overall study and its limitations: The quantity of clinical and demographic metadata differed by source and by participant and was supplied without curation.

The clonotype originates from an older man with active COVID-19. Source material: peripheral blood. Recombination joined TRBV9 with TRBJ2-1, and 10 junctional nucleotides match TRBD2. The DNA reads as follows: TGTGCCAGCAGCCCCAGACTAGCGGGTGATGTAGAGCAGTTCTTC. It specifies CASSPRLAGDVEQFF.